This T cell receptor (beta chain) was identified in a study of cytomegalovirus exposure and HLA in healthy donors. Method: immunoSEQ multiplex PCR; TCRdb's copy keeps in-frame clones and lacks some. The table shows 110,000 or so clones, with around 86% occurring only once. Germline CDR1 reads SGHRS; CDR2 reads YFSETQ. The length of the CDR3 is 16 residues. The germline V and J ends were trimmed by 4 bases and 5 bases, with 21 bases remaining between them. The chain recombines TRBV5-1 with TRBJ2-5; D could derive from TRBD1 or TRBD2 (6 bases each). The clonotype was recovered from a man between 18 and 29 years old in good health and CMV-seronegative. The specimen was PBMCs. The CDR3: CASSLGASVLLETQYF. The CDR3 DNA reads TGCGCCAGCAGCCTGGGGGCTAGCGTTCTGTTGGAGACCCAGTACTTC.